These T cell receptor beta chains were read from a single sample in a study of blood T cells in healthy people across ages. TCRdb redid the calling of the 5' RACE reads with MiXCR, one entry per CDR3 protein. Of about 1.6 million distinct CDR3 sequences listed, about 31% are singletons. Material for sequencing was blood. Source of these receptors: a woman under 40 in good health. Each CDR3 is given with its conserved first and last residue. Clone size appears in some rows only: once, few, many, or a class for an expanded clone.

CDR3: CASSLLGDGTRDTQYF
V: TRBV7-6
J: TRBJ2-3
size: few

CDR3: CASSFQGNYGYTF
V: TRBV28
J: TRBJ1-2
size: many

CDR3: CASTLTSGTLISYNEQFF
V: TRBV6-1
J: TRBJ2-1
size: NA

CDR3: CASTMWAGRTNEAHEQYF
V: TRBV2
J: TRBJ2-7
size: few

CDR3: CSVQWDSNTGERFF
V: TRBV29-1
J: TRBJ2-2
size: NA

CDR3: CASSPSFQETQYF
V: TRBV2
J: TRBJ2-5
size: NA

CDR3: CSVERDRVITEAFF
V: TRBV29-1
J: TRBJ1-1
size: NA

CDR3: CASSLSGRGADTQYF
V: TRBV12-3/TRBV12-4
J: TRBJ2-3
size: few

CDR3: CAISDTSLSYEQYF
V: TRBV10-3
J: TRBJ2-7
size: many

CDR3: CASSSRPGLQTDTQYF
V: TRBV13
J: TRBJ2-3
size: few

CDR3: CATRSGRVGEQFF
V: TRBV10-3
J: TRBJ2-1
size: NA

CDR3: CASSHAGPNEKLFF
V: TRBV6-6
J: TRBJ1-4
size: NA

CDR3: CASSQADGRGSYEQYF
V: TRBV4-2
J: TRBJ2-7
size: NA

CDR3: CSAGGQGSTYEQYF
V: TRBV20-1
J: TRBJ2-7
size: few

CDR3: CASSEAAGFAYEQYF
V: TRBV6-1
J: TRBJ2-7
size: NA

CDR3: CASSVSDRGYGYTF
V: TRBV9
J: TRBJ1-2
size: NA

CDR3: CASSLGTSVSEQYF
V: TRBV6-6
J: TRBJ2-7
size: NA

CDR3: CASSYRGTSLKAYEQYF
V: TRBV6-2/TRBV6-3
J: TRBJ2-7
size: few

CDR3: CASSLELRGLQETQYF
V: TRBV5-6
J: TRBJ2-5
size: NA

CDR3: CASSALSSGNTIYF
V: TRBV3-1
J: TRBJ1-3
size: few

CDR3: CASSADRVYSPLHF
V: TRBV5-1
J: TRBJ1-6
size: NA

CDR3: CASSTSPASGGGETQYF
V: TRBV5-1
J: TRBJ2-5
size: few